One sample yielded the 23 T cell receptor beta chains listed below, sequenced in a study of T cell repertoires in aging, cancer and after chemotherapy. Amplification of TCR beta used genomic DNA extracted from peripheral blood. Multiplex touch-down PCR with TRB-A/B primers amplified rearranged V-D-J TRB sequences. Via MiXCR, TCRdb re-called the multiplex PCR reads, giving one row per CDR3 protein. Found here are about 4,200 distinct CDR3 sequences, about a quarter of them singletons; the top ten hold roughly a third. Sequenced sample: blood. The receptors derive from a human donor with a blood cancer.

This clonotype was picked up a small number of times. The chain joins TRBV5-5 to TRBJ2-7; no definite D call. The germline CDR1 and CDR2 sequences are SGHKS and YYEKEE (reference sequence). The V end lost 4 bases, the J end lost 6 bases, and 11 bases lay between the germline ends. The CDR3 consists of 12 residues. The CDR3 coding sequence is TGTGCCAGCAGCCTTAGACTCCTCGAGCAGTACTTC. It is translated as CASSLRLLEQYF.

The chain carries TRBV19 and TRBJ2-7, with 8 bases fitting TRBD1. The V and J ends lost 9 bases and 7 bases, in that order; junction bases with no gene match: 14. Germline loops: CDR1 LNHDA, CDR2 SQIVND (reference sequence). This CDR3 is 14 amino acids long. CDR3 loop: CASRPGQARGEQYF. The CDR3, as DNA: TGTGCCAGCAGGCCGGGACAGGCCCGTGGAGAGCAGTACTTC.

CDR3 bases: TGTGCCAGCACCTATCTAGCGGGGGCGAATGAGCAGTTCTTC. It yields the protein CASTYLAGANEQFF. This chain connects TRBV5-6 to TRBJ2-1; 10 nucleotides align to TRBD2. Germline values: CDR1 SGHDT, CDR2 YYEEEE. Trimming removed 6 bases from V and 7 bases from J; junction bases left unmatched: 7. This CDR3 is 14 amino acids long.

The V gene is TRBV7-9, the J gene TRBJ2-1; TRBD1 matches at 8 bases. V was pared by 6 bases and J by 6 bases, with 4 bases of the junction left unmatched. This CDR3 spans 13 amino acids. CDR1 and CDR2 (germline): SEHNR, FQNEAQ (reference sequence). The CDR3 DNA is TGTGCCAGCAGTGAACAGGGGGGCAATGAGCAGTTCTTC. Translation gives CASSEQGGNEQFF.

The rearrangement joins TRBV20-1 to TRBJ2-3, with 7 bases identical to TRBD2. CDR1 is DFQATT, CDR2 SNEGSKA, per germline (reference sequence). The length of the CDR3 is 16 residues. The V segment lost 1 base and the J segment 1 base; nucleotides outside the gene matches: 8. The CDR3 DNA reads TGCAGTGCTAGAGGGGAGACTAGCTCCGGCACAGATACGCAGTATTTT. It specifies CSARGETSSGTDTQYF.

This clonotype is termed medium-sized. The chain recombines TRBV27 with TRBJ1-2; perhaps TRBD1 as D (6 bases). CDR1 MNHEY and CDR2 SMNVEV come from the germline V gene (reference sequence). Between the trimmed V and J ends, which lost 3 bases and 8 bases, there was a span of 13 bases. The CDR3 is 13 amino acids. CDR3 in amino acids: CASSLSGAGGYTF. CDR3 DNA: TGTGCCAGCAGTTTGTCAGGGGCTGGAGGCTACACCTTC.

In this sample, this clonotype turned up a few times. The V call is TRBV18, the J call TRBJ1-1; 7 nucleotides align to TRBD1. Per the germline V gene, CDR1 is KGHSH and CDR2 is LQKENI. The CDR3 extends over 12 amino acids. Germline trimming cut 3 bases from V and 7 bases from J; bases unmatched to any gene: 2. CDR3 sequence reads: CASSPGQLEAFF. The CDR3 DNA reads TGTGCCAGCTCACCGGGACAGCTTGAAGCTTTCTTT.

This clonotype showed up just a few times. V gene TRBV19 combines with J gene TRBJ2-4, with 10 bases fitting TRBD1. The length of the CDR3 is 15 residues. Germline V lookup: CDR1 LNHDA, CDR2 SQIVND (reference sequence). In DNA form, the CDR3 reads TGTGGGATGGGACAGGGGTATAAACCCAAAAACATTCAGTACTTC. Residues: CGMGQGYKPKNIQYF. Complete variable domain (other parts from reference TRBV19 and TRBJ2-4): DGGITQSPKYLFRKEGQNVTLSCEQNLNHDAMYWYRQDPGQGLRLIYYSQIVNDFQKGDIAEGYSVSREKKESFPLTVTSAQKNPTAFYLCGMGQGYKPKNIQYFGAGTRLSVL.

This clonotype showed up just a few times. This chain uses TRBV27 with TRBJ1-5; 11 positions agree with TRBD1. The CDR3 consists of 14 residues. V trimming: 6 bases; J trimming: 8 bases; junction bases outside the gene matches: 6. Germline V gives CDR1 MNHEY, CDR2 SMNVEV (reference sequence). CDR3 in amino acids: CASSRTGGMEPQHF. CDR3 DNA: TGTGCCAGCAGCCGGACAGGGGGCATGGAGCCCCAGCATTTT.

DNA for the CDR3: TGTGCCAGCAGCTTAGGCCTGAACCCGGGACTACACGGGGAGACCCAGTACTTC. Its translation: CASSLGLNPGLHGETQYF. The V and J genes are TRBV7-9 and TRBJ2-5; 7 bases line up with TRBD2. The CDR3 length is 18 residues. J gave up 5 bases and V 1 base, and 16 bases lay outside the gene matches. Germline V CDR1 and CDR2: SEHNR, FQNEAQ (reference sequence).

This chain uses TRBV28 with TRBJ2-7; 15 bases agree with TRBD2. Germline trimming cut 6 bases from V and 5 bases from J; bases unmatched to any gene: 2. Germline lookup yields CDR1 MDHEN and CDR2 SYDVKM. This CDR3 is 14 amino acids long. Written as DNA, the CDR3 is TGTGCCAGCAGGGGGACTAGCGGGAGGAACGAGCAGTACTTC. Translated: CASRGTSGRNEQYF.

CDR3 sequence (DNA): TGCAGTGCCCCTGTGGGGTCCCCGGAGACCCAGTACTTC. Its protein is CSAPVGSPETQYF. The chain joins TRBV20-1 to TRBJ2-5; D gene uncertain. CDR1 is DFQATT, CDR2 SNEGSKA, per germline (reference sequence). Trimming removed 6 bases at V and 5 bases at J, with 16 bases between. The CDR3 extends over 13 amino acids.

Comments on this clonotype: Being one base from a much bigger clone, this may be a read error. The chain combines TRBV27 with TRBJ2-1; 7 nucleotides match TRBD2. CDR1 and CDR2 (germline): MNHEY, SMNVEV (reference sequence). CDR3 length: 14 amino acids. The CDR3 nucleotides read TGTGCCAGCAGGGGGACGCGGGAGTACAATGGGCAGTTCTTC. Amino acid sequence: CASRGTREYNGQFF.

The gene calls are TRBV18 and TRBJ1-1; 7 bases line up with TRBD1. The CDR3 is 14 amino acids. Germline V CDR1 and CDR2: KGHSH, LQKENI. Losses at the gene ends were 3 bases for V and 0 bases for J; bases not matched to a gene: 1. This CDR3 is CASSPQGVNTEAFF. DNA for the CDR3: TGTGCCAGCTCACCGCAGGGGGTGAACACTGAAGCTTTCTTT. Looking up the rest from reference TRBV18 and TRBJ1-1 gives the full variable domain: NAGVMQNPRHLVRRRGQEARLRCSPMKGHSHVYWYRQLPEEGLKFMVYLQKENIIDESGMPKERFSAEFPKEGPSILRIQQVVRGDSAAYFCASSPQGVNTEAFFGQGTRLTVV.

This clonotype has just a few counts. The chain links TRBV27 to TRBJ2-5; D is perhaps TRBD2 (6 bases). The V gene lost 1 base and the J gene lost 2 bases, with 8 bases spanning the gap. Per germline, CDR1 MNHEY and CDR2 SMNVEV (reference sequence). The CDR3 sequence is 14 residues long. The CDR3 DNA reads TGTGCCAGCAGTTTATTCGGAGGGCAAGAGACCCAGTACTTC. Residues: CASSLFGGQETQYF.

This sequence joins TRBV5-6 and TRBJ2-1, with 11 bases that match TRBD2. CDR3 length: 20 amino acids. Unmatched junction bases numbered 15, after V lost 4 bases and J lost 0 bases. CDR1 and CDR2 from the germline V gene are SGHDT and YYEEEE. Here the CDR3 DNA reads TGTGCCAGCAGCCGAGGACAGGGGCTAGCGGGAGGCCCCTCCTACAATGAGCAGTTCTTC. Amino acids: CASSRGQGLAGGPSYNEQFF.

This clonotype appeared a single time. The genes are TRBV12-3 or TRBV12-4 and TRBJ1-5; D is unresolved. CDR3 length equals 15 residues. The germline V and J ends were trimmed by 5 bases and 5 bases, with 16 bases remaining between them. CDR3 sequence: CASSAVLRTDQPQHF. CDR3 in DNA: TGTGCCAGCAGTGCCGTTCTGAGAACTGATCAGCCCCAGCATTTT.

This clonotype was counted between two and nine times. V usage is TRBV7-9 and J usage is TRBJ2-1; 8 bases are shared with TRBD2. Trimming removed 2 bases from V and 7 bases from J; junction bases left unmatched: 7. This CDR3 has 15 residues. The germline CDR1 and CDR2 sequences are SEHNR and FQNEAQ (reference sequence). In nucleotides, the CDR3 is TGTGCCAGCAGCTTAAGGTCGGGAGGGGAGAATGAGCAGTTCTTC. It encodes CASSLRSGGENEQFF. The entire variable domain, with the rest obtained from reference TRBV7-9 and TRBJ2-1, is as follows: DTGVSQNPRHKITKRGQNVTFRCDPISEHNRLYWYRQTLGQGPEFLTYFQNEAQLEKSRLLSDRFSAERPKGSFSTLEIQRTEQGDSAMYLCASSLRSGGENEQFFGPGTRLTVL.

This clonotype was seen a few times. The chain is built from TRBV20-1 and TRBJ2-5; tentatively, D is TRBD1 (5 bases). The length of the CDR3 is 13 residues. Germline V CDR1 and CDR2: DFQATT, SNEGSKA (reference sequence). The V end lost 3 bases, the J end lost 5 bases, and 13 bases lay between the germline ends. The DNA for the CDR3 is TGCAGTGCTAGTGGGTGGCAGGGCGAGACCCAGTACTTC. This encodes CSASGWQGETQYF.

This clonotype was recorded a few times. This chain uses TRBV18 with TRBJ2-5; 8 positions agree with TRBD1. The germline V gene encodes CDR1 KGHSH and CDR2 LQKENI. The CDR3 length is 15 residues. Trimming took 6 bases from V and 1 from J; bases not matched to a gene: 7. The CDR3 nucleotides read TGTGCCAGCTCCCTGGGGACAGGAACCCAAGAGACCCAGTACTTC. Translating gives CASSLGTGTQETQYF.

Relative to its sample, this clonotype is hyperexpanded. The chain carries TRBV6-1 and TRBJ2-1, with D maybe TRBD1 (7 bases). Per germline, CDR1 MNHNS and CDR2 SASEGT. CDR3 length: 15 amino acids. The germline V and J ends were trimmed by 4 bases and 5 bases, with 15 bases remaining between them. CDR3 DNA: TGTGCCAGCAGTGTAGACAGGGACTGGAACAATGAGCAGTTCTTC. Its translation is CASSVDRDWNNEQFF.

This clonotype occurred a few times. The chain recombines TRBV5-1 with TRBJ1-4; D possibly corresponds to TRBD1 (5 bases). With 2 bases removed from V and 3 bases from J, the gap between germline ends came to 8 bases. Germline loops: CDR1 SGHRS, CDR2 YFSETQ. The CDR3 is 14 residues long. The CDR3, as DNA: TGCGCCAGCAGCTTATCGGGGGCTAATGAAAAACTGTTTTTT. It codes for CASSLSGANEKLFF.

The genes are TRBV6-1 and TRBJ2-7; 12 bases fit TRBD2. This CDR3 has 15 amino acids. V shed 2 bases and J 4 bases; nucleotides not matched to a gene: 3. The germline V gene encodes CDR1 MNHNS and CDR2 SASEGT. The CDR3: CASSEQTSGSYEQYF. The DNA for the CDR3 is TGTGCCAGCAGTGAACAGACTAGCGGGAGTTACGAGCAGTACTTC.